This T cell receptor (beta chain) was sequenced in a study of OX40 agonist ivuxolimab in advanced cancers. Assay used: immunoSEQ multiplex PCR; TCRdb lists only in-frame clones, some missing. The sample lists approximately 72,000 clones, around 88% occurring once. Germline V gene lookup returns CDR1 SGHTA and CDR2 FQGNSA. The CDR3 runs 17 residues. The V and J ends lost 1 base and 2 bases respectively, with 15 bases between them. This chain joins TRBV7-2 and TRBJ2-1; a possible D gene is TRBD1 (5 bases). The sequence was obtained from an adult with an advanced solid tumor such as melanoma, head and neck, liver or kidney cancer. Sample: CD4+ or CD8+ T cells sorted from blood, taken in a trial of the OX40 agonist ivuxolimab. The DNA for the CDR3 is TGTGCCAGCAGCTTAGTTCTCGGGCAGGGAACCTACAATGAGCAGTTCTTC. Protein product: CASSLVLGQGTYNEQFF.